This T cell receptor (beta chain) was sequenced for a study of CD8 T cells in Susac syndrome. RNA was extracted with the RNeasy kit, and a quantity of 0.5 to 1 ug was reverse transcribed using random hexamers. Via MiXCR, TCRdb re-called the immunoSEQ multiplex PCR reads, giving one row per CDR3 protein. The sample shows under 200,000 distinct CDR3 sequences, 90% to 97% of them seen only once. The germline V gene has CDR1 LGHDT and CDR2 YNNKEL (reference sequence). The junction had 9 bases not matched to a gene; V was cut back by 2 bases and J by 4 bases. The CDR3 totals 17 residues. The chain links TRBV3-1 to TRBJ2-7; 12 bases agree with TRBD1. The clonotype was recovered from a human donor with Susac syndrome. Material for sequencing was CD4+ T cells from PBMCs. The CDR3 reads CASSQISGTGGRYEQYF. The CDR3, as DNA: TGTGCCAGCAGCCAAATTTCCGGGACAGGGGGCAGATACGAGCAGTACTTC.